The rows below give T cell receptor beta chains drawn from one sample of a study of control samples from healthy donors and cancer patients. Sequencing used immunoSEQ multiplex PCR; TCRdb keeps in-frame clones, though not all of them. The table lists some 49,000 clones, 80% to 90% of them singletons, with 2.5% to 3% in the top ten. What was sequenced was PBMCs. The receptors stem from a woman in her 50s with lung cancer. CDR3s include the opening cysteine and the closing phenylalanine or tryptophan. D genes are given only for firm matches. Expanded clones are given a class, and other clones once, few, many or no size at all.

CDR3aa: CASSEPAGANVLTF
CDR3nt: TGTGCCAGCAGTGAGCCCGCTGGGGCCAACGTCCTGACTTTC
j_gene: TRBJ2-6
d_gene: -
abundance: -
v_gene: TRBV6-4

CDR3aa: CASSPRILGEQYF
CDR3nt: TGTGCCAGCAGCCCCCGAATTTTGGGGGAGCAGTACTTC
j_gene: TRBJ2-7
d_gene: -
abundance: -
v_gene: TRBV7-2

CDR3aa: CASSSINEKLFF
CDR3nt: TGTGCCAGCAGCTCCATTAATGAAAAACTGTTTTTT
j_gene: TRBJ1-4
d_gene: -
abundance: -
v_gene: TRBV11-2

CDR3aa: CASSLRPGSSYEQYF
CDR3nt: TGTGCCAGCAGTTTAAGGCCAGGGAGCTCCTACGAGCAGTACTTC
j_gene: TRBJ2-7
d_gene: -
abundance: -
v_gene: TRBV28

CDR3aa: CASSEDRDYGYTF
CDR3nt: TGTGCCAGCAGTGAGGACAGGGACTATGGCTACACCTTC
j_gene: TRBJ1-2
d_gene: TRBD1
abundance: -
v_gene: TRBV2

CDR3aa: CASSPLLLEGATDEQFF
CDR3nt: TGTGCCAGCAGTCCCCTCCTACTGGAGGGGGCGACGGATGAGCAGTTCTTC
j_gene: TRBJ2-1
d_gene: -
abundance: -
v_gene: TRBV27

CDR3aa: CASSLRRDPSTDTQYF
CDR3nt: TGTGCCAGCAGCTTGAGGCGGGATCCTAGCACAGATACGCAGTATTTT
j_gene: TRBJ2-3
d_gene: -
abundance: -
v_gene: TRBV5-5

CDR3aa: CASSPLPFASGSTEAFF
CDR3nt: TGTGCCAGCTCCCCACTCCCCTTTGCATCAGGGAGCACTGAAGCTTTCTTT
j_gene: TRBJ1-1
d_gene: -
abundance: -
v_gene: TRBV18

CDR3aa: CASSFRQKNTEAFF
CDR3nt: TGTGCCAGCAGCTTCAGACAGAAAAACACTGAAGCTTTCTTT
j_gene: TRBJ1-1
d_gene: -
abundance: -
v_gene: TRBV7-9

CDR3aa: CATSRAGYTGELFF
CDR3nt: TGTGCCACCAGTAGAGCAGGCTACACCGGGGAGCTGTTTTTT
j_gene: TRBJ2-2
d_gene: -
abundance: -
v_gene: TRBV24-1

CDR3aa: CASRTGATNEKLFF
CDR3nt: TGTGCCAGTAGGACAGGGGCAACTAATGAAAAACTGTTTTTT
j_gene: TRBJ1-4
d_gene: TRBD1
abundance: once
v_gene: TRBV19

CDR3aa: CASSLVQGVNTEAFF
CDR3nt: TGTGCCAGCAGCTTAGTACAGGGGGTGAACACTGAAGCTTTCTTT
j_gene: TRBJ1-1
d_gene: TRBD1
abundance: once
v_gene: TRBV7-8

CDR3aa: CASSAQTGGREKLFF
CDR3nt: TGTGCCAGCAGCGCCCAGACAGGTGGGAGGGAAAAACTGTTTTTT
j_gene: TRBJ1-4
d_gene: -
abundance: -
v_gene: TRBV7-9

CDR3aa: CASTMGQRNEKLFF
CDR3nt: TGTGCCAGCACCATGGGACAGAGGAATGAAAAACTGTTTTTT
j_gene: TRBJ1-4
d_gene: TRBD1
abundance: -
v_gene: TRBV28

CDR3aa: CASSARQNSPLHF
CDR3nt: TGTGCCAGCAGCGCCCGACAGAATTCACCCCTCCACTTT
j_gene: TRBJ1-6
d_gene: -
abundance: -
v_gene: TRBV9

CDR3aa: CASSSIWGTQYF
CDR3nt: TGCGCCAGCTCCAGCATTTGGGGGACCCAGTACTTC
j_gene: TRBJ2-5
d_gene: -
abundance: -
v_gene: TRBV10-1

CDR3aa: CASSPISLADSTDTQYF
CDR3nt: TGTGCCAGCTCACCGATCTCACTAGCGGATAGCACAGATACGCAGTATTTT
j_gene: TRBJ2-3
d_gene: TRBD2
abundance: -
v_gene: TRBV18

CDR3aa: CASSSTEEQYF
CDR3nt: TGTGCCAGCAGTTCCACAGAAGAGCAGTACTTC
j_gene: TRBJ2-7
d_gene: -
abundance: -
v_gene: TRBV28

CDR3aa: CASRPYRGNQPQHF
CDR3nt: TGTGCCAGCAGGCCATACAGGGGCAATCAGCCCCAGCATTTT
j_gene: TRBJ1-5
d_gene: -
abundance: -
v_gene: TRBV6-5

CDR3aa: CATSRDRDSYGYTF
CDR3nt: TGTGCCACCAGCAGAGACCGGGACAGCTATGGCTACACCTTC
j_gene: TRBJ1-2
d_gene: TRBD1
abundance: -
v_gene: TRBV15

CDR3aa: CASSSLNVYNEQFF
CDR3nt: TGTGCCAGCAGCTCCCTAAATGTCTACAATGAGCAGTTCTTC
j_gene: TRBJ2-1
d_gene: -
abundance: once
v_gene: TRBV11-2

CDR3aa: CASSQTGEGYGYTF
CDR3nt: TGCGCCAGCAGCCAAACAGGGGAGGGTTATGGCTACACCTTC
j_gene: TRBJ1-2
d_gene: TRBD1
abundance: -
v_gene: TRBV4-3

CDR3aa: CASSLDQGESTEAFF
CDR3nt: TGTGCCAGCAGCTTAGATCAGGGAGAGAGCACTGAAGCTTTCTTT
j_gene: TRBJ1-1
d_gene: -
abundance: -
v_gene: TRBV7-6

CDR3aa: CATSGTGRTDTQYF
CDR3nt: TGTGCCACCAGTGGGACAGGGAGGACAGATACGCAGTATTTT
j_gene: TRBJ2-3
d_gene: TRBD1
abundance: -
v_gene: TRBV24-1

CDR3aa: CASSLPDRRGYTF
CDR3nt: TGTGCCAGCAGCCTTCCGGACAGGAGGGGCTACACCTTC
j_gene: TRBJ1-2
d_gene: TRBD1
abundance: -
v_gene: TRBV6-2/TRBV6-3

CDR3aa: CASSLSSGSSTDTQYF
CDR3nt: TGTGCCAGCAGCTTATCTTCGGGGTCCAGCACAGATACGCAGTATTTT
j_gene: TRBJ2-3
d_gene: -
abundance: -
v_gene: TRBV7-3

CDR3aa: CASSLWGEAFF
CDR3nt: TGTGCCAGCAGCTTGTGGGGTGAAGCTTTCTTT
j_gene: TRBJ1-1
d_gene: -
abundance: -
v_gene: TRBV5-8

CDR3aa: CASSYGTGAETQYF
CDR3nt: TGTGCCAGCAGTTATGGGACAGGGGCCGAGACCCAGTACTTC
j_gene: TRBJ2-5
d_gene: TRBD1
abundance: -
v_gene: TRBV6-6

CDR3aa: CASSPRQGANSPLHF
CDR3nt: TGTGCCAGCAGCCCCCGACAGGGGGCTAATTCACCCCTCCACTTT
j_gene: TRBJ1-6
d_gene: TRBD1
abundance: once
v_gene: TRBV11-1

CDR3aa: CASSFRGLAGNTGELFF
CDR3nt: TGTGCCAGCAGCTTCCGGGGACTAGCGGGTAACACCGGGGAGCTGTTTTTT
j_gene: TRBJ2-2
d_gene: TRBD2
abundance: -
v_gene: TRBV11-2

CDR3aa: CASSLTGGGTEAFF
CDR3nt: TGTGCCAGCAGCTTGACAGGGGGAGGCACTGAAGCTTTCTTT
j_gene: TRBJ1-1
d_gene: TRBD1
abundance: -
v_gene: TRBV7-3

CDR3aa: CASSSEKENQPQHF
CDR3nt: TGTGCCAGCAGCTCTGAAAAGGAAAATCAGCCCCAGCATTTT
j_gene: TRBJ1-5
d_gene: -
abundance: once
v_gene: TRBV5-6

CDR3aa: CAWSEDSYEQYF
CDR3nt: TGTGCCTGGAGTGAGGACTCCTACGAGCAGTACTTC
j_gene: TRBJ2-7
d_gene: -
abundance: -
v_gene: TRBV30

CDR3aa: CASGFRNSNQPQHF
CDR3nt: TGTGCTAGTGGTTTTAGGAATAGCAATCAGCCCCAGCATTTT
j_gene: TRBJ1-5
d_gene: -
abundance: -
v_gene: TRBV12-5

CDR3aa: CASSLHRGLDTEAFF
CDR3nt: TGTGCCAGCAGCTTACATCGGGGATTGGACACTGAAGCTTTCTTT
j_gene: TRBJ1-1
d_gene: -
abundance: -
v_gene: TRBV5-5

CDR3aa: CATSRESPYSGNTGELFF
CDR3nt: TGTGCCACCAGCAGAGAGTCCCCCTATAGCGGGAACACCGGGGAGCTGTTTTTT
j_gene: TRBJ2-2
d_gene: -
abundance: -
v_gene: TRBV15

CDR3aa: CASSPGVADTQYF
CDR3nt: TGTGCCAGCTCACCGGGGGTTGCAGATACGCAGTATTTT
j_gene: TRBJ2-3
d_gene: -
abundance: -
v_gene: TRBV18

CDR3aa: CASSSSGGFTDTQYF
CDR3nt: TGTGCCAGCAGCTCCTCGGGAGGGTTCACAGATACGCAGTATTTT
j_gene: TRBJ2-3
d_gene: TRBD2
abundance: -
v_gene: TRBV6-2/TRBV6-3

CDR3aa: CATSDRYGYTF
CDR3nt: TGTGCCACCAGTGATCGCTATGGCTACACCTTC
j_gene: TRBJ1-2
d_gene: -
abundance: once
v_gene: TRBV24-1